The 19 T cell receptor beta chains below all came from one sample that was sequenced in a study of shared clonotypes between healthy human individuals (dated by TCRdb to 2018 to 2020). The receptor library was made with the immunoSEQ multiplex PCR assay. In TCRdb, the immuneACCESS table is reduced to in-frame sequences with V and J assigned. These tables do not hold every clone; where another copy was compared, an unresolved V gene accounts for under half, and the others remain unexplained. The sample has hundreds of thousands of clones on record, less than 80% of them singletons. 1.5% to 2% of the sample comes from the top ten. The material sequenced was memory CD4+ T cells sorted from blood. The cell subset or site label corresponds to: CD45RA-negative fraction. These receptors were taken from a woman between 25 and 40 years old in good health.

Of note for this clone: This same CDR3 is encoded by further DNA sequences in the sample. V and J are TRBV5-4 and TRBJ1-1; perhaps TRBD1 as D (6 bases). The CDR3 covers 13 residues. Trimming pared 3 bases from V and 1 base from J, leaving 7 bases between. Germline V gives CDR1 SGHNT, CDR2 YYREEE (reference sequence). CDR3 DNA: TGTGCCAGCAGCTCGACAGGGAACACTGAAGCTTTCTTT. Protein: CASSSTGNTEAFF.

The chain links TRBV28 to TRBJ1-1; possible D gene TRBD1, 5 bases. The CDR3 runs to 14 residues. CDR1 MDHEN and CDR2 SYDVKM come from the germline V gene. The germline V and J ends were trimmed by 7 bases and 1 base, with 13 bases remaining between them. The chain's CDR3 is CASIGSGGNTEAFF. CDR3 DNA: TGTGCCAGCATAGGGAGCGGGGGGAACACTGAAGCTTTCTTT.

This clone was detected once. J is TRBJ1-1 and V is TRBV11-2, with a tentative D call TRBD1 (5 bases). The germline V gene encodes CDR1 SGHAT and CDR2 FQNNGV. This CDR3 spans 13 amino acids. V lost 8 bases and J lost 5, with 15 bases in between. CDR3 sequence (DNA): TGTGCCAGCCAACAACAGGTGGGGACTGAAGCTTTCTTT. The encoded protein is CASQQQVGTEAFF.

The CDR3 nucleotides read TGTGCCAGCAACCTTCGGGAGGAGACCCAGTACTTC. Translated: CASNLREETQYF. The V and J genes are TRBV5-6 and TRBJ2-5; possibly TRBD2 for D (6 bases). The CDR3 loop spans 12 amino acids. V gave up 6 bases and J gave up 5 bases, with 11 bases separating them. The V gene's germline CDR1 is SGHDT and CDR2 YYEEEE.

This chain joins TRBV6-6 and TRBJ1-4; D gene ambiguous. Germline lookup yields CDR1 MNHNY and CDR2 SVGAGI (reference sequence). CDR3 length: 16 residues. Trimming shortened V by 6 bases and J by 0 bases, and 14 bases separated the two germline ends. In DNA form, the CDR3 reads TGTGCCAGCAGCGACCTCCACACCGCAACTAATGAAAAACTGTTTTTT. Amino acid sequence: CASSDLHTATNEKLFF.

This clone was picked up a small number of times. The J gene is TRBJ2-5, the V gene TRBV6-5; 10 bases are a match to TRBD2. The CDR3 is 14 amino acids. The ends lost 5 bases at V and 4 bases at J; junction bases unmatched: 4. CDR1 is MNHEY and CDR2 is SVGAGI in the germline V gene. The CDR3 sequence: CASSLAGVGETQYF. The CDR3 DNA is TGTGCCAGCAGTCTAGCGGGAGTTGGAGAGACCCAGTACTTC.

The chain joins TRBV2 to TRBJ2-5, with D perhaps TRBD1 or TRBD2 (5 bases each). Germline values: CDR1 SNHLY, CDR2 FYNNEI. The length of the CDR3 is 15 residues. V gave up 0 bases and J gave up 3 bases, with 11 bases separating them. CDR3 nucleotides: TGTGCCAGCAGTGAAGCGGCTTGGGGGAAAGAGACCCAGTACTTC. Residues: CASSEAAWGKETQYF.

The chain has TRBV30 and TRBJ1-5, with D unresolved. The CDR3 spans 13 residues. V was cut by 0 bases and J by 7 bases, with 10 bases left in between. CDR1 is GTSNPN, CDR2 SVGIG, per germline (reference sequence). CDR3 residues: CAWSVGRYQPQHF. The CDR3 region has the DNA TGTGCCTGGAGTGTAGGCAGGTACCAGCCCCAGCATTTT.

The chain carries TRBV11-2 and TRBJ2-5; TRBD2 agrees at 7 bases. Germline V CDR1 and CDR2: SGHAT, FQNNGV. The CDR3 contains 14 residues. The J segment lost 5 bases and the V segment lost 0 bases, leaving 3 bases of the junction unmatched. CDR3 region: CASSLEAGVETQYF. The CDR3 region has the DNA TGTGCCAGCAGCTTAGAGGCGGGAGTGGAGACCCAGTACTTC. The variable domain in full, completed from reference TRBV11-2 and TRBJ2-5, reads EAGVAQSPRYKIIEKRQSVAFWCNPISGHATLYWYQQILGQGPKLLIQFQNNGVVDDSQLPKDRFSAERLKGVDSTLKIQPAKLEDSAVYLCASSLEAGVETQYFGPGTRLLVL.

This chain connects TRBV28 to TRBJ2-5; 10 positions agree with TRBD2. Per germline, CDR1 MDHEN and CDR2 SYDVKM. Losses at the gene ends were 3 bases for V and 1 base for J; bases not matched to a gene: 11. The CDR3 runs to 18 residues. CDR3 in amino acids: CASSFPYRTSGSQETQYF. The CDR3 nucleotides are TGTGCCAGCAGTTTCCCCTACAGGACTAGCGGTTCCCAAGAGACCCAGTACTTC.

The V and J genes are TRBV10-2 and TRBJ1-2, with D maybe TRBD1 (5 bases). This CDR3 comprises 14 residues. The germline V and J ends were trimmed by 0 bases and 4 bases, with 9 bases remaining between them. Germline-derived CDR1 and CDR2 are WSHSY and SAAADI. The CDR3 sequence is CASSESAGSYGYTF. In nucleotides, the CDR3 is TGCGCCAGCAGTGAGTCTGCAGGGTCCTATGGCTACACCTTC.

Note on this clone: Other DNA sequences in this sample translate to the same CDR3. This chain joins TRBV19 and TRBJ1-5, with D perhaps TRBD1 (6 bases). CDR3 length: 13 amino acids. Trimming stripped 5 bases from V and 5 bases from J, with 10 bases between. From germline, CDR1 is LNHDA and CDR2 SQIVND (reference sequence). The CDR3 region is CASSRTEDQPQHF. The CDR3 DNA sequence: TGTGCCAGTAGTCGGACAGAGGATCAGCCCCAGCATTTT.

A few counts support this clone. This chain uses TRBV18 with TRBJ2-7, with TRBD1 matching over 9 bases. The CDR3 loop spans 13 amino acids. Germline-derived CDR1 and CDR2 are KGHSH and LQKENI. Losses at the gene ends were 8 bases for V and 5 bases for J; bases not matched to a gene: 7. The CDR3 loop reads CASTSGQGNEQYF. CDR3 in DNA: TGTGCCAGCACTTCGGGACAGGGCAACGAGCAGTACTTC.

Concerning this clone itself: One end of the junction fails to match germline, which may point to a read error. The chain couples TRBV2 to TRBJ1-1; D call uncertain. Germline V gene data show CDR1 as SNHLY and CDR2 as FYNNEI. The CDR3 extends over 12 amino acids. CDR3 residues: CASGERHTLAFF. The CDR3 nucleotides read TGTGCCAGCGGTGAGAGACACACCTTAGCTTTCTTT.

V is TRBV11-3 and J is TRBJ2-1; tentatively, D is TRBD1 or TRBD2 (5 bases each). The V and J ends lost 3 bases and 0 bases respectively, with 9 bases between them. The germline CDR1 and CDR2 sequences are SGHNT and YENEEA. This CDR3 is 15 amino acids long. This CDR3 is CASSFRGASYNEQFF. CDR3 nucleotide sequence: TGTGCCAGCAGCTTTCGGGGCGCCTCCTACAATGAGCAGTTCTTC.

The chain uses TRBV7-2 and TRBJ2-1; 12 bases align to TRBD2. The CDR3 has 15 amino acids. CDR1 and CDR2 (germline): SGHTA, FQGNSA. After removal of 6 bases from V and 9 bases from J, the junction contained 9 bases not matched to a gene. As DNA, the CDR3 is TGTGCCAGCAGACCCGGGACTAGCGGGTACGGTGAGCAGTTCTTC. Encoded protein: CASRPGTSGYGEQFF.

This chain links TRBV28 with TRBJ2-4; 8 nucleotides match TRBD2. Germline V gives CDR1 MDHEN, CDR2 SYDVKM. Trimming took 10 bases from V and 9 from J; bases not matched to a gene: 23. This CDR3 region has 17 residues. The CDR3 region has the DNA TGTGCCACCCTCCGCTTAGCGGGAAAGGGGGTCTCTTTCATTCAGTACTTC. Amino acid sequence: CATLRLAGKGVSFIQYF.

This clone was detected ten times or more. The chain joins TRBV5-1 to TRBJ2-1, with a tentative D call TRBD2 (6 bases). Germline lookup yields CDR1 SGHRS and CDR2 YFSETQ. V dropped 4 bases and J dropped 4 bases, with 15 bases sitting between them. The CDR3 covers 15 residues. The CDR3 sequence: CASSRDSRGYNEQFF. As DNA, the CDR3 is TGCGCCAGCAGCCGGGACTCCCGTGGGTACAATGAGCAGTTCTTC. The full variable domain, completed using reference TRBV5-1 and TRBJ2-1, is KAGVTQTPRYLIKTRGQQVTLSCSPISGHRSVSWYQQTPGQGLQFLFEYFSETQRNKGNFPGRFSGRQFSNSRSEMNVSTLELGDSALYLCASSRDSRGYNEQFFGPGTRLTVL.

The J gene is TRBJ2-5, the V gene TRBV5-1, with D perhaps TRBD1 or TRBD2 (6 bases each). The J call could be wrong; TRBJ2-7 is a better fit for the DNA end. The CDR3 covers 13 residues. Germline V CDR1 and CDR2: SGHRS, YFSETQ. CDR3 bases: TGCGCCAGCAGAAGGGGGGAACCCTACGAGCAGTACTTC. Translation gives CASRRGEPYEQYF.